These T cell receptor beta chains were read from a single sample in a study of blood T cell repertoires in COVID-19. The protocol was immunoSEQ multiplex PCR, while the TCRdb copy is restricted to in-frame clones and leaves out a portion. The repertoire consists of 55,000 to 65,000 clones, with approximately 91% occurring once and the leading ten covering 1.5% to 2%. Sequenced material: peripheral blood. Receptor source: a human donor in a cohort sampled during active COVID-19. Both conserved end residues are part of each CDR3. The D gene is left open where the match is weak. A clone size is listed for some rows: how often the clone was seen (once, few, many), or a class if it is expanded.

d_call: TRBD1
clone_size: once
j_call: TRBJ2-1
v_call: TRBV14
cdr3_nt: TGTGCCAGCAGCCAGGGGACAGTGTACAATGAGCAGTTCTTC
cdr3_aa: CASSQGTVYNEQFF

d_call: TRBD2
clone_size: .
j_call: TRBJ2-7
v_call: TRBV10-3
cdr3_nt: TGTGCCATCAGCTCCCGGGGGGGGTACGAGCAGTACTTC
cdr3_aa: CAISSRGGYEQYF

d_call: .
clone_size: .
j_call: TRBJ2-2
v_call: TRBV11-3
cdr3_nt: TGTGCCAGCAGCTTGGGCGCGCCGACGAACACCGGGGAGCTGTTTTTT
cdr3_aa: CASSLGAPTNTGELFF

d_call: TRBD2
clone_size: .
j_call: TRBJ2-5
v_call: TRBV7-3
cdr3_nt: TGTGCCAGCAGCTTAATGGGGGGGAGAGAGGAGACCCAGTACTTC
cdr3_aa: CASSLMGGREETQYF

d_call: TRBD1
clone_size: once
j_call: TRBJ2-7
v_call: TRBV10-2
cdr3_nt: TGCGCCAGCGGTTGGGACAGGGGGCACGAGCAGTACTTC
cdr3_aa: CASGWDRGHEQYF

d_call: .
clone_size: .
j_call: TRBJ1-3
v_call: TRBV5-1
cdr3_nt: TGCGCCAGCAGCTTGTTTGGCCCCAGTCCTGGAAACACCATATATTTT
cdr3_aa: CASSLFGPSPGNTIYF

d_call: TRBD2
clone_size: once
j_call: TRBJ2-3
v_call: TRBV28
cdr3_nt: TGTGCCAGCAGCAATAGCGGGAGCCCCCCGGATACGCAGTATTTT
cdr3_aa: CASSNSGSPPDTQYF

d_call: .
clone_size: .
j_call: TRBJ2-3
v_call: TRBV18
cdr3_nt: TGTGCCAGCCCGCAGGCTTTCACAGATACGCAGTATTTT
cdr3_aa: CASPQAFTDTQYF

d_call: .
clone_size: once
j_call: TRBJ1-5
v_call: TRBV6-2/TRBV6-3
cdr3_nt: TGTGCCAGCAGTTACGACTCCCGACAGGTTTATAGCAATCAGCCCCAGCATTTT
cdr3_aa: CASSYDSRQVYSNQPQHF

d_call: TRBD1
clone_size: .
j_call: TRBJ2-7
v_call: TRBV7-2
cdr3_nt: TGTGCCAGCAGCTTAGGGGGGTCGGGACAGCCCTACGAGCAGTACTTC
cdr3_aa: CASSLGGSGQPYEQYF

d_call: .
clone_size: .
j_call: TRBJ2-1
v_call: TRBV24-1
cdr3_nt: TGTGCCACCAGTGATTCCACCCTCAGGACAGTCTATTACAATGAGCAGTTCTTC
cdr3_aa: CATSDSTLRTVYYNEQFF

d_call: TRBD2
clone_size: .
j_call: TRBJ2-4
v_call: TRBV11-1
cdr3_nt: TGTGCCAGCAGCCGTCCGGGGCCCGGGGGGGTCATTCAGTACTTC
cdr3_aa: CASSRPGPGGVIQYF

d_call: .
clone_size: .
j_call: TRBJ2-7
v_call: TRBV7-8
cdr3_nt: TGTGCCAGCATCCTAGGTCTGGAGAACTACGGGGAGCAGTACTTC
cdr3_aa: CASILGLENYGEQYF

d_call: .
clone_size: .
j_call: TRBJ2-2
v_call: TRBV19
cdr3_nt: TGTGCCAGTAGTATAGAACTCTCCCGGAGCAACACCGGGGAGCTGTTTTTT
cdr3_aa: CASSIELSRSNTGELFF

d_call: .
clone_size: .
j_call: TRBJ2-3
v_call: TRBV7-3
cdr3_nt: TGTGCCAGCAGCTTATCGGCTAGCGCGACGCAGTATTTT
cdr3_aa: CASSLSASATQYF

d_call: .
clone_size: .
j_call: TRBJ1-1
v_call: TRBV12-3/TRBV12-4
cdr3_nt: TGTGCCAGCAGTTTACTCGGGGGGACTGAAGCTTTCTTT
cdr3_aa: CASSLLGGTEAFF

d_call: TRBD2
clone_size: .
j_call: TRBJ2-2
v_call: TRBV10-3
cdr3_nt: TGTGCCATCCCGCTAGCGGGAGTATCCGGGGAGCTGTTTTTT
cdr3_aa: CAIPLAGVSGELFF

d_call: TRBD1
clone_size: .
j_call: TRBJ1-1
v_call: TRBV5-1
cdr3_nt: TGCGCCAGCAGCTGGGACAGAGTAGAAGCTTTCTTT
cdr3_aa: CASSWDRVEAFF

d_call: TRBD1
clone_size: once
j_call: TRBJ2-1
v_call: TRBV10-3
cdr3_nt: TGTGCCATCAGCAACCGACAGGGTATATCCTACAATGAGCAGTTCTTC
cdr3_aa: CAISNRQGISYNEQFF

d_call: .
clone_size: once
j_call: TRBJ1-6
v_call: TRBV2
cdr3_nt: TGTGCCAGCAGTTTGGGCGGGGGAGCCGGACCACCCCTCCACTTT
cdr3_aa: CASSLGGGAGPPLHF

d_call: TRBD1
clone_size: few
j_call: TRBJ1-5
v_call: TRBV19
cdr3_nt: TGTGCCAGTAGTATAATTACAGGGGGAGATGGTCAGCCCCAGCATTTT
cdr3_aa: CASSIITGGDGQPQHF

d_call: .
clone_size: .
j_call: TRBJ2-2
v_call: TRBV11-2
cdr3_nt: TGTGCCAGCAGCTCCTCTCGGGGAGAGGTCGGGGAGCTGTTTTTT
cdr3_aa: CASSSSRGEVGELFF

d_call: .
clone_size: few
j_call: TRBJ2-1
v_call: TRBV11-2
cdr3_nt: TGTGCCAGCAGCCCCGAGGGTGAGCAGTTCTTC
cdr3_aa: CASSPEGEQFF

d_call: .
clone_size: .
j_call: TRBJ1-2
v_call: TRBV28
cdr3_nt: TGTGCCAGCAGTCTTGGACTGGCTCTATATGGCTACACCTTC
cdr3_aa: CASSLGLALYGYTF

d_call: .
clone_size: .
j_call: TRBJ2-2
v_call: TRBV7-9
cdr3_nt: TGTGCCAGCAGCGACCGGGGTATCGGGGAGCTGTTTTTT
cdr3_aa: CASSDRGIGELFF

d_call: .
clone_size: .
j_call: TRBJ1-5
v_call: TRBV7-8
cdr3_nt: TGTGCCAGCAGCTCCGACAGAATAAGCAATCAGCCCCAGCATTTT
cdr3_aa: CASSSDRISNQPQHF

d_call: TRBD1
clone_size: .
j_call: TRBJ2-7
v_call: TRBV14
cdr3_nt: TGTGCCAGCAGCCCGCCGGGACAGGGGGGAAACGAGCAGTACTTC
cdr3_aa: CASSPPGQGGNEQYF

d_call: TRBD2
clone_size: .
j_call: TRBJ2-1
v_call: TRBV7-9
cdr3_nt: TGTGCCAGCAGCTTAGGAGGGACTAGCGGGAGAAGGAATGAGCAGTTCTTC
cdr3_aa: CASSLGGTSGRRNEQFF

d_call: TRBD2
clone_size: .
j_call: TRBJ2-3
v_call: TRBV18
cdr3_nt: TGTGCCAGCTCACCGGGGACTAGCGGGCGAGATACGCAGTATTTT
cdr3_aa: CASSPGTSGRDTQYF

d_call: TRBD1
clone_size: .
j_call: TRBJ1-2
v_call: TRBV7-2
cdr3_nt: TGTGCCAGCAGCCCCCGCCCGACAGGGGGGGATTATGGCTACACCTTC
cdr3_aa: CASSPRPTGGDYGYTF

d_call: .
clone_size: .
j_call: TRBJ2-7
v_call: TRBV28
cdr3_nt: TGTGCCAGCAGCCTAACGATCCGCGGCTCCTACGAGCAGTACTTC
cdr3_aa: CASSLTIRGSYEQYF

d_call: .
clone_size: .
j_call: TRBJ2-3
v_call: TRBV9
cdr3_nt: TGTGCCAGCAGCGCCTCGGGAGCCTACACAGATACGCAGTATTTT
cdr3_aa: CASSASGAYTDTQYF

d_call: .
clone_size: .
j_call: TRBJ2-2
v_call: TRBV24-1
cdr3_nt: TGTGCCACCAGTGAAGTTGGGCCGAACACCGGGGAGCTGTTTTTT
cdr3_aa: CATSEVGPNTGELFF

d_call: .
clone_size: .
j_call: TRBJ2-3
v_call: TRBV28
cdr3_nt: TGTGCCAGCAGTTTTCCCTACGGGATTCGGGCAGATACGCAGTATTTT
cdr3_aa: CASSFPYGIRADTQYF

d_call: TRBD1
clone_size: .
j_call: TRBJ1-1
v_call: TRBV6-6
cdr3_nt: TGTGCCAGCAGACGGGACAGAATTAACACTGAAGCTTTCTTT
cdr3_aa: CASRRDRINTEAFF

d_call: .
clone_size: .
j_call: TRBJ2-2
v_call: TRBV6-2/TRBV6-3
cdr3_nt: TGTGCCAGCAGTTATGGGCAGATCACCGGGGAGCTGTTTTTT
cdr3_aa: CASSYGQITGELFF

d_call: TRBD2
clone_size: .
j_call: TRBJ2-5
v_call: TRBV28
cdr3_nt: TGTGCCAGCAGTTTATCGGGGGGGCTGAGTGAGACCCAGTACTTC
cdr3_aa: CASSLSGGLSETQYF

d_call: TRBD1
clone_size: .
j_call: TRBJ1-6
v_call: TRBV7-2
cdr3_nt: TGTGCCAGCAGCTTGTCAGCGGGGACAGGGCGTAATTCACCCCTCCACTTT
cdr3_aa: CASSLSAGTGRNSPLHF

d_call: .
clone_size: .
j_call: TRBJ1-2
v_call: TRBV5-1
cdr3_nt: TGCGCCAGCAGCCTTCCCCGTAAGGGAGGTGGCTACACCTTC
cdr3_aa: CASSLPRKGGGYTF

d_call: TRBD2
clone_size: .
j_call: TRBJ2-1
v_call: TRBV7-9
cdr3_nt: TGTGCCAGCAGCTTAGAGGGACTAGCGATCAATGAGCAGTTCTTC
cdr3_aa: CASSLEGLAINEQFF

d_call: .
clone_size: .
j_call: TRBJ1-1
v_call: TRBV18
cdr3_nt: TGTGCCAGCACACGCCGAGGAGACACTGAAGCTTTCTTT
cdr3_aa: CASTRRGDTEAFF

d_call: TRBD2
clone_size: .
j_call: TRBJ2-3
v_call: TRBV10-1
cdr3_nt: TGCGCCAGCAGTCAAACCAGAGGACTAGCGGGAGGAACAGATACGCAGTATTTT
cdr3_aa: CASSQTRGLAGGTDTQYF

d_call: .
clone_size: .
j_call: TRBJ1-1
v_call: TRBV9
cdr3_nt: TGTGCCAGCAGCGTAGGGCAGATGAACACTGAAGCTTTCTTT
cdr3_aa: CASSVGQMNTEAFF

d_call: TRBD1
clone_size: .
j_call: TRBJ1-1
v_call: TRBV18
cdr3_nt: TGTGCCAGTATTAAACAGGGGGCGAACACTGAAGCTTTCTTT
cdr3_aa: CASIKQGANTEAFF

d_call: TRBD1
clone_size: .
j_call: TRBJ1-4
v_call: TRBV18
cdr3_nt: TGTGCCAGCTCCCCGCGGGACAGGAGTGAAAAACTGTTTTTT
cdr3_aa: CASSPRDRSEKLFF

d_call: TRBD1
clone_size: .
j_call: TRBJ2-7
v_call: TRBV5-6
cdr3_nt: TGTGCCAGCAGCTCGCGGACAGGTTCTACCTACGAGCAGTACTTC
cdr3_aa: CASSSRTGSTYEQYF

d_call: TRBD1
clone_size: .
j_call: TRBJ2-5
v_call: TRBV5-1
cdr3_nt: TGCGCCAGCAGCTTCTCGGGGACAGGGCTAGAGACCCAGTACTTC
cdr3_aa: CASSFSGTGLETQYF

d_call: TRBD1
clone_size: .
j_call: TRBJ2-1
v_call: TRBV28
cdr3_nt: TGTGCCAGCACCGGGACAGGCCCCGGGAATGAGCAGTTCTTC
cdr3_aa: CASTGTGPGNEQFF

d_call: TRBD1
clone_size: .
j_call: TRBJ1-2
v_call: TRBV3-1/TRBV3-2
cdr3_nt: TGTGCCAGCAGCCACCTTGGACAGGGGGTGGGCTACACCTTC
cdr3_aa: CASSHLGQGVGYTF

d_call: .
clone_size: .
j_call: TRBJ2-5
v_call: TRBV28
cdr3_nt: TGTGCCAGCAGTCCCCCGGGCGGGCCCCAGGAGACCCAGTACTTC
cdr3_aa: CASSPPGGPQETQYF

d_call: .
clone_size: .
j_call: TRBJ1-2
v_call: TRBV5-4
cdr3_nt: TGTGCCAGCAGCTTGGCCGACAGGATCCTAAAGAACTATGGCTACACCTTC
cdr3_aa: CASSLADRILKNYGYTF